Listed here are 28 T cell receptor beta chains from one sample, sequenced in a study of CD8 T cells in Susac syndrome. cDNA came from 0.5 to 1 ug RNA primed by random hexamers. A single record per CDR3 protein comes from TCRdb applying MiXCR to the immunoSEQ multiplex PCR reads. The sample has roughly 140,000 distinct CDR3 sequences, 85% to 95% seen once; the top ten hold roughly 0.15%. Sequenced sample: CD4+ T cells from PBMCs. Receptors were obtained from a human donor with Susac syndrome.

The genes are TRBV4-3 and TRBJ1-1; 11 nucleotides agree with TRBD1. CDR3 length: 15 amino acids. Germline-derived CDR1 and CDR2 are LGHNA and YSLEER. J was trimmed by 8 bases and V by 0 bases; bases with no gene match: 5. The CDR3 here is CASSQEGTGGIEAFF. CDR3 sequence (DNA): TGCGCCAGCAGCCAAGAAGGGACAGGGGGGATAGAAGCTTTCTTT.

This chain links TRBV7-2 with TRBJ2-1, with a tentative D call TRBD1 (5 bases). The CDR3 contains 11 residues. Germline V gene sequence: CDR1 SGHTA, CDR2 FQGNSA. V was clipped by 7 bases and J by 9 bases, with 10 bases between them. CDR3: CASNEGAEQFF. The DNA of the CDR3 is TGTGCCAGCAACGAAGGGGCTGAGCAGTTCTTC.

The CDR3 region has the DNA TGCAGCGTTGGTAGAACAGCCGGACAGGGGGCGTCGGATGAGCAGTTCTTC. Protein: CSVGRTAGQGASDEQFF. V is TRBV29-1 and J is TRBJ2-1, with 11 bases lining up with TRBD1. CDR3 length equals 17 residues. CDR1 and CDR2 from the germline V gene are SQVTM and ANQGSEA. Trimming took 4 bases from V and 8 from J; bases not matched to a gene: 16.

The rearrangement uses TRBV4-3 and TRBJ1-2, with D hard to call. The CDR3 length is 15 residues. V shed 1 base and J shed 3 bases, with 12 bases lying between them. CDR1 is LGHNA, CDR2 YSLEER, per germline. Here the CDR3 DNA reads TGCGCCAGCAGCCAAGCCCCCGGGTCTTACTATGGCTACACCTTC. Its protein product is CASSQAPGSYYGYTF.

The chain has TRBV29-1 and TRBJ2-5; 8 nucleotides line up with TRBD1. The V gene's germline CDR1 is SQVTM and CDR2 ANQGSEA. The length of the CDR3 is 14 residues. With 4 bases clipped from V and 7 bases from J, the junction kept 11 bases outside the gene matches. CDR3 bases: TGCAGCGTTGCAAACCTACAGGGGGTCGGGACCCAGTACTTC. It specifies CSVANLQGVGTQYF.

The rearrangement uses TRBV20-1 and TRBJ1-1; perhaps TRBD1 as D (5 bases). The germline V gene has CDR1 DFQATT and CDR2 SNEGSKA (reference sequence). The CDR3 runs 14 residues. V shed 1 base and J shed 7 bases, with 16 bases lying between them. This CDR3 is CSARASRGIGEAFF. The DNA of the CDR3 is TGCAGTGCTAGAGCTAGTCGGGGCATTGGTGAAGCTTTCTTT.

The chain links TRBV7-9 to TRBJ2-7; weak D call: TRBD2 (6 bases). The CDR3 sequence is 13 residues long. Looked up from germline, CDR1 is SEHNR and CDR2 is FQNEAQ (reference sequence). V was shortened by 0 bases and J by 5 bases, with 8 bases between the two germline ends. This CDR3 is CASSLAGGNEQYF. The DNA of the CDR3 is TGTGCCAGCAGCTTAGCAGGAGGGAACGAGCAGTACTTC. The full variable domain, completed using reference TRBV7-9 and TRBJ2-7, is DTGVSQNPRHKITKRGQNVTFRCDPISEHNRLYWYRQTLGQGPEFLTYFQNEAQLEKSRLLSDRFSAERPKGSFSTLEIQRTEQGDSAMYLCASSLAGGNEQYFGPGTRLTVT.

This clonotype was detected only once. V and J are TRBV6-6 and TRBJ2-3; possibly TRBD2 for D (6 bases). The germline V gene encodes CDR1 MNHNY and CDR2 SVGAGI (reference sequence). Between the trimmed V and J ends, which lost 6 bases and 2 bases, there was a span of 9 bases. CDR3 length: 13 amino acids. Here the CDR3 DNA reads TGTGCCAGCAGCTGGGACTTCACAGATACGCAGTATTTT. Encoded protein: CASSWDFTDTQYF.

Here the CDR3 DNA reads TGCAGTGCTAGAGATTCAGGGGGCAGGGGCACCATATATTTT. Translating it yields CSARDSGGRGTIYF. V and J are TRBV20-1 and TRBJ1-3; the match to TRBD1 covers 8 bases. Germline lookup yields CDR1 DFQATT and CDR2 SNEGSKA (reference sequence). Unmatched junction bases numbered 7, after V lost 0 bases and J lost 9 bases. The CDR3 extends over 14 amino acids.

The V and J genes are TRBV6-6 and TRBJ1-5; D gene uncertain. The germline gives CDR1 MNHNY, CDR2 SVGAGI (reference sequence). V shed 6 bases and J shed 7 bases, with 16 bases lying between them. CDR3 length: 14 residues. The CDR3 coding sequence is TGTGCCAGCAGGCGGCATATGGCCGAACAGCCCCAGCATTTT. Its translation is CASRRHMAEQPQHF.

This chain uses TRBV29-1 with TRBJ2-1; the D gene could be TRBD1 or TRBD2 (6 bases each). The CDR3 has 13 residues. Trimming pared 7 bases from V and 6 bases from J, leaving 16 bases between. Germline CDR1 is SQVTM and CDR2 is ANQGSEA. CDR3 loop: CSESRGGFNEQFF. CDR3 bases: TGCAGCGAAAGCAGGGGAGGTTTCAATGAGCAGTTCTTC.

This clonotype was detected only once. The chain has TRBV20-1 and TRBJ2-7; D unclear. The V and J ends lost 2 bases and 6 bases respectively, with 17 bases between them. This CDR3 is built from 14 residues. Germline CDR1 DFQATT, CDR2 SNEGSKA (reference sequence). This CDR3 is CSARSRGPGGEQYF. The CDR3 DNA reads TGCAGTGCTAGATCCCGAGGTCCGGGTGGCGAGCAGTACTTC.

The genes are TRBV29-1 and TRBJ1-1; weak D call: TRBD1 (6 bases). Germline V CDR1 and CDR2: SQVTM, ANQGSEA. The CDR3 is 13 residues long. V gave up 7 bases and J gave up 1 base, with 13 bases separating them. The CDR3 coding sequence is TGCAGCGCCCGTCGGGACACGAACACTGAAGCTTTCTTT. It encodes CSARRDTNTEAFF. Supplemented by reference TRBV29-1 and TRBJ1-1, the full variable domain reads SAVISQKPSRDICQRGTSLTIQCQVDSQVTMMFWYRQQPGQSLTLIATANQGSEATYESGFVIDKFPISRPNLTFSTLTVSNMSPEDSSIYLCSARRDTNTEAFFGQGTRLTVV.

V gene TRBV7-2 combines with J gene TRBJ2-5; maybe TRBD1 (6 bases). In germline, CDR1 is SGHTA, CDR2 FQGNSA. The CDR3 totals 14 residues. V was clipped by 7 bases and J by 5 bases, with 17 bases between them. CDR3 protein: CASTLTGSRETQYF. The CDR3 DNA is TGTGCCAGCACCCTCACAGGGAGCAGGGAGACCCAGTACTTC.

The chain is built from TRBV5-4 and TRBJ1-2; D is possibly TRBD1 (5 bases). Germline CDR1 SGHNT, CDR2 YYREEE (reference sequence). V was trimmed by 0 bases and J by 5 bases, leaving 11 bases between them. The CDR3 extends over 14 amino acids. The CDR3 DNA reads TGTGCCAGCAGCTTGGGGGGCAGGGAGTATGGCTACACCTTC. Translation gives CASSLGGREYGYTF.

V usage is TRBV7-3 and J usage is TRBJ2-7; no clear D. CDR1 is SGHTA and CDR2 is FQGTGA in the germline V gene. Trimming cost V 4 bases and J 4 bases, with 11 bases left between them. CDR3 length: 13 residues. The CDR3: CASSSGGTYEQYF. The CDR3 nucleotides read TGTGCCAGCAGCTCCGGCGGCACTTACGAGCAGTACTTC.

The V and J genes are TRBV5-1 and TRBJ2-1; no clear D. CDR1 and CDR2 (germline): SGHRS, YFSETQ. Trimming took 0 bases from V and 4 from J, leaving 8 bases between them. There are 14 residues in the CDR3. CDR3 in DNA: TGCGCCAGCAGCTTGGGGCAGGTATACAATGAGCAGTTCTTC. Residues: CASSLGQVYNEQFF.

The rearrangement uses TRBV9 and TRBJ2-5, with D tentatively TRBD2 (6 bases). This CDR3 has 14 residues. Germline loops: CDR1 SGDLS, CDR2 YYNGEE. V gave up 4 bases and J gave up 2 bases, with 12 bases separating them. The DNA for the CDR3 is TGTGCCAGCAGCATTACCGGGACTCAAGAGACCCAGTACTTC. Translated, it gives CASSITGTQETQYF.

This chain connects TRBV9 to TRBJ1-2; D uncertain. The CDR3 contains 15 residues. Looked up from germline, CDR1 is SGDLS and CDR2 is YYNGEE. V lost 0 bases and J 4 bases, leaving 13 bases between the germline ends. This CDR3 is CASSVEEGRGYGYTF. The CDR3 DNA reads as TGTGCCAGCAGCGTAGAAGAGGGCAGAGGCTATGGCTACACCTTC.

The chain links TRBV9 to TRBJ1-4, with a tentative D call TRBD1 (5 bases). The V end was cut by 4 bases, the J end by 0 bases, with 10 bases between. The CDR3 is made up of 15 amino acids. Germline CDR1 reads SGDLS; CDR2 reads YYNGEE. The CDR3 reads CASSPGLATNEKLFF. The DNA for the CDR3 is TGTGCCAGCAGCCCGGGGCTTGCAACTAATGAAAAACTGTTTTTT.

The chain combines TRBV18 with TRBJ1-3; unclear D gene. The V end lost 4 bases, the J end lost 2 bases, and 6 bases lay between the germline ends. The germline CDR1 and CDR2 sequences are KGHSH and LQKENI. CDR3 length equals 13 residues. In DNA, the CDR3 is TGTGCCAGCTCACGAGAAACTGGAAACACCATATATTTT. Protein sequence: CASSRETGNTIYF.

V gene TRBV20-1 combines with J gene TRBJ2-7; perhaps D is TRBD1 or TRBD2 (5 bases each). CDR1 and CDR2 from the germline V gene are DFQATT and SNEGSKA (reference sequence). The CDR3 is 12 amino acids. Trimming took off 5 bases at V and 2 bases at J, with 10 bases between the two ends. The CDR3 DNA follows: TGCAGTGCTCGCAGGGACCCCTACGAGCAGTACTTC. Its protein is CSARRDPYEQYF.

A single count supports this clonotype. This chain uses TRBV21-1 with TRBJ2-7. TRBV21-1 is a documented pseudogene. CDR3 length equals 14 residues. The CDR3 sequence: CASTKTQVPYEQYF. CDR3 sequence (DNA): TGTGCCAGCACCAAAACCCAGGTGCCATACGAGCAGTACTTC.

The chain carries TRBV20-1 and TRBJ2-1; 9 positions agree with TRBD1. V lost 1 base to trimming and J lost 6 bases; unmatched junction nucleotides: 4. The CDR3 loop spans 14 amino acids. The germline V gene encodes CDR1 DFQATT and CDR2 SNEGSKA (reference sequence). The CDR3 spells CSARGGTGPNEQFF. DNA of the CDR3: TGCAGTGCTAGAGGCGGGACAGGGCCCAATGAGCAGTTCTTC.

The genes are TRBV27 and TRBJ2-7; the D gene is possibly TRBD2 (5 bases). There are 13 residues in the CDR3. The V gene's germline CDR1 is MNHEY and CDR2 SMNVEV (reference sequence). Trimming removed 6 bases at V and 0 bases at J, with 9 bases between. CDR3: CASRTLGSYEQYF. CDR3 DNA: TGTGCCAGCAGGACACTAGGCTCCTACGAGCAGTACTTC.

The rearrangement uses TRBV2 and TRBJ1-2; no definite D call. In germline, CDR1 is SNHLY, CDR2 FYNNEI. The CDR3 sequence is 12 residues long. Trimming removed 6 bases at V and 4 bases at J, with 9 bases between. The CDR3 DNA is TGTGCCAGCAGGGGTTCCGGCTATGGCTACACCTTC. Amino acids: CASRGSGYGYTF.

The chain joins TRBV20-1 to TRBJ2-2; D remains unclear. This CDR3 contains 14 residues. Trimming took off 3 bases at V and 2 bases at J, with 10 bases between the two ends. Germline V gene sequence: CDR1 DFQATT, CDR2 SNEGSKA (reference sequence). CDR3 in amino acids: CSASSDANTGELFF. The CDR3, as DNA: TGCAGTGCTAGTTCTGACGCTAACACCGGGGAGCTGTTTTTT.

CDR3 in DNA: TGCAGCGTTGAACGGAGGAATAATGAAAAACTGTTTTTT. Translating it yields CSVERRNNEKLFF. The chain uses TRBV29-1 and TRBJ1-4; D is unresolved. The CDR3 consists of 13 residues. Germline CDR1 and CDR2: SQVTM and ANQGSEA. Trimming shortened V by 2 bases and J by 4 bases, and 8 bases separated the two germline ends.